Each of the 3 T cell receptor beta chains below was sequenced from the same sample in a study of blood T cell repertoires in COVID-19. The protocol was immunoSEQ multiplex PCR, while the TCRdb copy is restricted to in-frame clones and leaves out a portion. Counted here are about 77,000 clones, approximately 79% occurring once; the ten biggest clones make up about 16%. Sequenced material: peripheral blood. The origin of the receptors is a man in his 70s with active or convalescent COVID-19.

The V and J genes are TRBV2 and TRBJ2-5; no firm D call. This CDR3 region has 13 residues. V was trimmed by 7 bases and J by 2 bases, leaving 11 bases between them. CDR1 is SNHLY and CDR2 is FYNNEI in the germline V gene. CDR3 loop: CASMSGLQETQYF. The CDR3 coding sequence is TGTGCCAGCATGTCAGGCCTGCAAGAGACCCAGTACTTC.

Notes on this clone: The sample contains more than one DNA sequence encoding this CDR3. DNA for the CDR3: TGTGTCAGACGGGTAGACCGAGGGGGCGGGGGGGCCGGGGAGCTGTTTTTT. Translation gives CVRRVDRGGGGAGELFF. The chain uses TRBV7-5 and TRBJ2-2; TRBD2 is taken as the D call from the table, unchecked against the DNA. TRBV7-5 is shown as a pseudogene. The CDR3 is 17 amino acids.

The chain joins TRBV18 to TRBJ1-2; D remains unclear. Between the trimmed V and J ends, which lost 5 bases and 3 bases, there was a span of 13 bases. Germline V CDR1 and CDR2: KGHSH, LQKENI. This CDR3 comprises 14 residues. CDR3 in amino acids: CASSVPPNDYGYTF. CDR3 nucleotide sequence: TGTGCCAGCTCAGTTCCCCCTAATGACTATGGCTACACCTTC.